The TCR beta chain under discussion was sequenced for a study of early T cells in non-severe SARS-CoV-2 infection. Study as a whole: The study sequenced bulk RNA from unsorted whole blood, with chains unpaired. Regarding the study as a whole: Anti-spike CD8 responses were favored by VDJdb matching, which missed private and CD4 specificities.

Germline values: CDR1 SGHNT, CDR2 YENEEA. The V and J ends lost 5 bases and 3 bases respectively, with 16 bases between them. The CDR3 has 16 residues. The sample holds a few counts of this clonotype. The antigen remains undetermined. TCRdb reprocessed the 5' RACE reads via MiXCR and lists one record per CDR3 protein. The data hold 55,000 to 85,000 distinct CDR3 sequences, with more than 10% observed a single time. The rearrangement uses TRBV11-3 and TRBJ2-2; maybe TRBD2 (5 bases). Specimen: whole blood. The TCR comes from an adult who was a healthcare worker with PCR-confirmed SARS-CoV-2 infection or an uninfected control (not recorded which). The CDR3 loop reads CASSLGFRTDTGELFF. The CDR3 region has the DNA TGTGCCAGCAGCCTAGGTTTCCGGACTGACACCGGGGAGCTGTTTTTT.